Sequencing of this T cell receptor beta chain was carried out in a study of naive and memory T cell subsets. This clonotype was seen only a few times. Its antigen is still unknown. Points from the study as a whole: TCR transcript changes with activation or differentiation may affect this RNA method.

TCR cDNA received a 3' ligated oligonucleotide that carried a UMI. Whole blood, 2.5 ml, came from adult healthy volunteers. Unsorted total RNA, roughly 1 to 1,100 ng, was DNase treated before reverse transcription. The SP2 primer and nested alpha and beta constant region primers amplified ligated cDNA in four rounds. Blood and skin TCR RNA was reverse transcribed with alpha and beta constant primers. Each CDR3 protein is one row after TCRdb ran MiXCR on the 5' RACE reads. The table shows about 56,000 distinct CDR3 sequences, with under 10% occurring only once. Trimming left V 0 bases short and J 5 bases short, with 13 bases between. CDR3 length equals 15 residues. Germline CDR1 and CDR2: SGHRS and YFSETQ.

The clonotype originates from a female donor in good health. The chain combines TRBV5-1 with TRBJ2-3; D perhaps matches TRBD2 (8 bases). CDR3 coding DNA: TGCGCCAGCAGCTTGGCGGGAGGGGGCGAAGATACGCAGTATTTT. It specifies CASSLAGGGEDTQYF.